This T cell receptor beta chain comes out of a study of long-term antiretroviral therapy in people with HIV. Study-wide results and caveats: Within the repertoire, clones expanded before ART were dominant at all time points. HIV repertoires spanned narrower CDR3 length ranges than controls. ART was followed by higher diversity that remained below transplant donor controls.

Researchers report immunoSEQ v3.0 was run at survey level. TCRdb's table, derived via immunoSEQ multiplex PCR, lists solely in-frame clones and lacks some. The data contain 25,000 to 35,000 clones, less than 98% of them singletons. Two or more post-ART PBMC samples, plus at least one pre-ART sample, were available for each donor. Points on this clone: Its antigen is as yet unknown.

This TCR was sampled from a man aged 25-40 years with HIV. The starting material was unsorted PBMCs, obtained 6.9 years after starting antiretroviral therapy.

Here the CDR3 reads CASSNSGGYNEQFF. CDR3 nucleotide sequence: TGTGCCAGCAGCAATAGCGGGGGGTACAATGAGCAGTTCTTC. This chain uses TRBV7-2 with TRBJ2-1; 10 bases align to TRBD2. Germline V gene sequence: CDR1 SGHTA, CDR2 FQGNSA. V lost 5 bases and J lost 4; bases outside the gene matches: 2. This CDR3 contains 14 residues.